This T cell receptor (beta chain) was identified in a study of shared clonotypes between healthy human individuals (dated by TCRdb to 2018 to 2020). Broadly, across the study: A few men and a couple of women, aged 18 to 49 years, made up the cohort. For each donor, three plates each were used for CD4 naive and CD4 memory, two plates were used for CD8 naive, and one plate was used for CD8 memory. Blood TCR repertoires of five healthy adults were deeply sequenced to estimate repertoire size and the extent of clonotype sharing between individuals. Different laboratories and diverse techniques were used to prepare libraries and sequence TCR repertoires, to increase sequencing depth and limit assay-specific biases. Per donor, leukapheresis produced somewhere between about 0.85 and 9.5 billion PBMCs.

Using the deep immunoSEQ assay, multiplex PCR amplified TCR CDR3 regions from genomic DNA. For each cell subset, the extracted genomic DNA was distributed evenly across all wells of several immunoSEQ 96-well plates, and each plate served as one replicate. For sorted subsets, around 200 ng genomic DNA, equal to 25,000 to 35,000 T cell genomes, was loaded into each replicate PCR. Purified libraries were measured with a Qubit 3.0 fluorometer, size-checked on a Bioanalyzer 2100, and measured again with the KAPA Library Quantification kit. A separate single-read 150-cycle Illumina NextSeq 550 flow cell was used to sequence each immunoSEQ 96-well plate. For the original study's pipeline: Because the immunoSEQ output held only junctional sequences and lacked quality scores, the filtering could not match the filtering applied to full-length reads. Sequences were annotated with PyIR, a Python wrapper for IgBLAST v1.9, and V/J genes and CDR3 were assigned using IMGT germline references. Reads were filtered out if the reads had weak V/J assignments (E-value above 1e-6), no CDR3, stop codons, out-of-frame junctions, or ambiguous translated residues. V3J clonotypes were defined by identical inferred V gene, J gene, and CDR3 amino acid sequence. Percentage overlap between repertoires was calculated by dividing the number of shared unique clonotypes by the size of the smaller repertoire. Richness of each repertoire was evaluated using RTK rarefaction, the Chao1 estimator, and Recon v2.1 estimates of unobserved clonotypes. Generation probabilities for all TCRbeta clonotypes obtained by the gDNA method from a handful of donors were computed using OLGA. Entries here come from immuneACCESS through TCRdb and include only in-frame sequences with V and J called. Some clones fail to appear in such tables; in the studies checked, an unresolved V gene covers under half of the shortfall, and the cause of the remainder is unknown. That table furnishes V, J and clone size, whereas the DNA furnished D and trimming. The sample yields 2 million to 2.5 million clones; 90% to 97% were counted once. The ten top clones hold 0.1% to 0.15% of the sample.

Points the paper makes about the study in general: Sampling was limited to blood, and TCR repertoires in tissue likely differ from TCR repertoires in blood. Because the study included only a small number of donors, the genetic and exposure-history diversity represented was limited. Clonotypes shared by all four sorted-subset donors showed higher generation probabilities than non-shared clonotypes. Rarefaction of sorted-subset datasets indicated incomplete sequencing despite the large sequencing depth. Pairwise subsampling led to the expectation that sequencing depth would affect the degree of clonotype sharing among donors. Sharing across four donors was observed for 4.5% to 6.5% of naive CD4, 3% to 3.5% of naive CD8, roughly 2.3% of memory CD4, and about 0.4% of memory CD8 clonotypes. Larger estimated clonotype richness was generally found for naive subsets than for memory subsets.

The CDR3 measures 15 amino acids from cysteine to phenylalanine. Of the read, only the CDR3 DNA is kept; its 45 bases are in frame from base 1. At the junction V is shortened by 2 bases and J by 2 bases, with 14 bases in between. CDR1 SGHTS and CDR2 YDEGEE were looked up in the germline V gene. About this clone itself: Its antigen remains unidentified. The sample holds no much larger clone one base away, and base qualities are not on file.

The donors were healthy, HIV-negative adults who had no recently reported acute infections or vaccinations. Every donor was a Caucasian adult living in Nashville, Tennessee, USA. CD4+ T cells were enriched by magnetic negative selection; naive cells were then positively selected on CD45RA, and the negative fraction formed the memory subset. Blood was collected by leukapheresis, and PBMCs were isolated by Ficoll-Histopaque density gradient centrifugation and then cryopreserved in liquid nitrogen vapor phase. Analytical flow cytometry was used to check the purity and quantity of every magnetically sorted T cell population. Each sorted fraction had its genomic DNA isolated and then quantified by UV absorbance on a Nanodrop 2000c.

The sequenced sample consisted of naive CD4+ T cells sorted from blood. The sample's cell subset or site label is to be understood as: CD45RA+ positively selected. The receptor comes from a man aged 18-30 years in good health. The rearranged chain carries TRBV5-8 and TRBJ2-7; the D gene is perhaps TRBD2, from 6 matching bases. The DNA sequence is TGTGCCAGCAGCTTAGGAGGGAGCCAGCCCTACGAGCAGTACTTC. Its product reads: CASSLGGSQPYEQYF.